The next 14 T cell receptor beta chains were all read from a single sample in a study of blood T cell repertoires in COVID-19. The assay was immunoSEQ multiplex PCR, and TCRdb's table has in-frame clones only and misses some. The data contain about 25,000 clones, about 89% of them singletons. Sequenced input: peripheral blood. The source is a man in his 70s with active COVID-19.

The V gene is TRBV2, the J gene TRBJ1-1, with a possible D match to TRBD1 (6 bases). The germline gives CDR1 SNHLY, CDR2 FYNNEI. Trimming shortened V by 4 bases and J by 4 bases, and 13 bases separated the two germline ends. CDR3 size: 14 residues. The CDR3 DNA is TGTGCCAGCAGTGTCGGGGGGCCCACCACTGAAGCTTTCTTT. Translating it yields CASSVGGPTTEAFF.

The chain uses TRBV6-5 and TRBJ2-7; TRBD1 is a possible D gene (6 bases). The CDR3 contains 13 residues. Looked up from germline, CDR1 is MNHEY and CDR2 is SVGAGI. The V gene lost 7 bases and the J gene lost 3 bases, with 13 bases spanning the gap. The CDR3 region has the DNA TGTGCCAGCATCACGGGACATCTCTACGAGCAGTACTTC. Its protein is CASITGHLYEQYF.

The rearrangement links TRBV6-5 to TRBJ2-1; D is possibly TRBD2 (6 bases). V was pared by 7 bases and J by 0 bases, with 13 bases between. The CDR3 is 15 residues long. Germline V gene data show CDR1 as MNHEY and CDR2 as SVGAGI. The CDR3 is CASTAGPYSYNEQFF. In DNA form, the CDR3 reads TGTGCCAGCACGGCGGGGCCTTACTCCTACAATGAGCAGTTCTTC.

The chain employs TRBV6-4 and TRBJ2-2; 15 bases line up with TRBD2. Germline lookup yields CDR1 MRHNA and CDR2 SNTAGT. After removal of 7 bases from V and 0 bases from J, the junction contained 3 bases not matched to a gene. CDR3 length: 17 residues. The CDR3 loop reads CASKRTSGGANTGELFF. CDR3 nucleotide sequence: TGTGCCAGCAAACGGACTAGCGGGGGGGCGAACACCGGGGAGCTGTTTTTT.

The chain uses TRBV6-9 and TRBJ1-4; 9 bases line up with TRBD1. V was pared by 6 bases and J by 5 bases, with 16 bases of the junction left unmatched. This CDR3 is built from 18 residues. The V gene's germline CDR1 is MNHGY and CDR2 SVAAGI. The CDR3, as DNA: TGTGCCAGCAGCTGGCCTCCGGGACAGGGAGGACCGAATGAAAAACTGTTTTTT. Protein: CASSWPPGQGGPNEKLFF.

This clone was observed a single time. The chain couples TRBV7-2 to TRBJ2-5; 9 bases are a match to TRBD2. CDR1 is SGHTA and CDR2 is FQGNSA in the germline V gene. The CDR3 consists of 13 residues. With V trimmed by 5 bases and J by 10 bases, 8 bases remained unmatched. This CDR3 reads CASSRRGGANQYF. The CDR3 DNA reads as TGTGCCAGCAGCCGGCGCGGGGGGGCCAACCAGTACTTC.

The chain carries TRBV9 and TRBJ2-5; TRBD1 might be the D (5 bases). Trimming shortened V by 0 bases and J by 1 base, and 13 bases separated the two germline ends. CDR1 and CDR2 (germline): SGDLS, YYNGEE. This CDR3 is 16 amino acids long. The CDR3 DNA reads as TGTGCCAGCAGCGTAGTGGGGCGGCCTGTCCAAGAGACCCAGTACTTC. Translating gives CASSVVGRPVQETQYF.

The chain has TRBV29-1 and TRBJ1-2, with 9 bases lining up with TRBD1. Germline V lookup: CDR1 SQVTM, CDR2 ANQGSEA. V lost 7 bases to trimming and J lost 4 bases; unmatched junction nucleotides: 16. The CDR3 consists of 16 residues. CDR3 in amino acids: CSAQYTNRGHIYGYTF. CDR3 nucleotides: TGCAGCGCCCAATACACCAACAGGGGGCATATCTATGGCTACACCTTC.

The V gene is TRBV5-6, the J gene TRBJ2-3, with D possibly TRBD2 on 5 matching bases. Germline CDR1 SGHDT, CDR2 YYEEEE. The CDR3 length is 14 residues. V lost 6 bases and J 5 bases, leaving 16 bases between the germline ends. Written as DNA, the CDR3 is TGTGCCAGCACCCCGGAGTTTGAGGGAGATACGCAGTATTTT. Residues: CASTPEFEGDTQYF.

This chain links TRBV7-9 with TRBJ1-2; possible D gene TRBD1, 5 bases. Germline loops: CDR1 SEHNR, CDR2 FQNEAQ (reference sequence). V was clipped by 5 bases and J by 4 bases, with 11 bases between them. The length of the CDR3 is 13 residues. The CDR3 nucleotides read TGTGCCAGCAGCCAGGACACCGCCTATGGCTACACCTTC. Its translation: CASSQDTAYGYTF.

The chain joins TRBV5-4 to TRBJ2-3, with 9 positions matching TRBD1. Germline V lookup: CDR1 SGHNT, CDR2 YYREEE (reference sequence). The ends lost 4 bases at V and 4 bases at J; junction bases unmatched: 7. CDR3 length: 15 amino acids. The CDR3 DNA reads as TGTGCCAGCAGCCGAAAACAGGGGGCGGCAGATACGCAGTATTTT. This gives the protein CASSRKQGAADTQYF.

The table lists this clone with a count of one. The chain links TRBV4-3 to TRBJ1-2, with a weak D call TRBD1 (5 bases). Germline loops: CDR1 LGHNA, CDR2 YSLEER. Trimming removed 0 bases at V and 6 bases at J, with 17 bases between. CDR3 length: 16 residues. CDR3 amino acids: CASSQDLGEALDGYTF. In DNA form, the CDR3 reads TGCGCCAGCAGCCAAGATCTGGGGGAGGCCCTTGATGGCTACACCTTC.

This chain joins TRBV7-3 and TRBJ2-3, with TRBD2 matching over 11 bases. The V segment lost 3 bases and the J segment 3 bases; nucleotides outside the gene matches: 5. The CDR3 runs to 16 residues. In germline, CDR1 is SGHTA, CDR2 FQGTGA. Here the CDR3 reads CASSFGTSGATDTQYF. The DNA of the CDR3 is TGTGCCAGCAGCTTTGGGACTAGCGGTGCAACAGATACGCAGTATTTT.

The chain is built from TRBV7-7 and TRBJ2-7; TRBD2 matches at 13 bases. The germline gives CDR1 SSHAT, CDR2 FNYEAQ (reference sequence). The CDR3 contains 13 residues. Unmatched junction bases numbered 7, after V lost 10 bases and J lost 7 bases. The DNA of the CDR3 is TGTGCCACCGCCCCGGGACTAGCGGGGGAGCAGTACTTC. Its translation: CATAPGLAGEQYF.